The 5 T cell receptor beta chains reported below all come from one sample, sequenced in a study of shared clonotypes between healthy human individuals. Clones were read by immunoSEQ multiplex PCR, and TCRdb kept only the in-frame ones, dropping some. The sample gives 1.6 million or so clones, over 95% of which show up once; roughly 1.2% is in the top ten. The source material was naive CD4+ T cells sorted from blood. Described subset: CD45RA+ positively selected. Receptors originate from a man aged 30 to 45 in good health.

About this clone: The junction and the germline gene differ at one end; a read error may be behind it. Other DNA variants within this sample encode the same CDR3. The chain combines TRBV7-9 with TRBJ2-1, with a possible D match to TRBD2 (5 bases). Looked up from germline, CDR1 is SEHNR and CDR2 is FQNEAQ (reference sequence). CDR3 length: 14 amino acids. The CDR3, as DNA: TGTGCCAGCAGCCTAGCATCTTCCTACAATGAGCAGTTCTTC. This sequence encodes CASSLASSYNEQFF.

The chain combines TRBV4-1 with TRBJ2-7; D call uncertain. The CDR3 totals 17 residues. The germline V gene has CDR1 MGHRA and CDR2 YSYEKL. V lost 1 base and J lost 6, with 22 bases in between. The CDR3 is CASSQAGFRLGVGEQYF. In DNA, the CDR3 is TGCGCCAGCAGCCAAGCTGGGTTCAGGCTTGGAGTGGGCGAGCAGTACTTC.

J is TRBJ2-7 and V is TRBV11-1; TRBD1 or TRBD2 may be the D gene (5 bases each). The length of the CDR3 is 15 residues. Germline CDR1 reads SGHAT; CDR2 reads FQDESV (reference sequence). Trimming took off 5 bases at V and 6 bases at J, with 20 bases between the two ends. The CDR3 reads CASSPPFKRGGEQYF. In DNA form, the CDR3 reads TGTGCCAGCAGCCCTCCGTTTAAGAGGGGTGGCGAGCAGTACTTC.

The rearrangement joins TRBV5-5 to TRBJ2-7, with 8 nucleotides matching TRBD1. Looked up from germline, CDR1 is SGHKS and CDR2 is YYEKEE (reference sequence). The CDR3 is made up of 16 amino acids. After removal of 2 bases from V and 0 bases from J, the junction contained 7 bases not matched to a gene. The CDR3 nucleotides are TGTGCCAGCAGCTTAACCGGACAGGGAAGCTCCTACGAGCAGTACTTC. It is translated as CASSLTGQGSSYEQYF.

J is TRBJ2-1 and V is TRBV4-3; D may match TRBD1 or TRBD2 (7 bases each). Germline CDR1 LGHNA, CDR2 YSLEER. The V end lost 3 bases, the J end lost 5 bases, and 14 bases lay between the germline ends. The CDR3 covers 15 residues. The DNA of the CDR3 is TGCGCCAGCAGCCACCTGACAGGGAGGGACAATGAGCAGTTCTTC. This codes for CASSHLTGRDNEQFF.